These T cell receptor beta chains were read from a single sample in a study of neurological immune-mediated disorders. TCRdb called the 5' RACE reads again in MiXCR, with one record for every CDR3 protein. The data hold some 80,000 distinct CDR3 sequences, with 4.3% observed a single time. The specimen was PBMCs. The origin of the receptors is a woman in her sixties or seventies with multiple sclerosis. Each CDR3 is given with its conserved first and last residue. The D gene is left open where the match is weak. Not all rows give a size; the values are once, few, many and, for expanded clones, a class.

>17|.|many|TRBJ2-7|TRBV27
CASRTVATPGRAYEQYF
TGTGCCAGCAGAACCGTGGCGACCCCGGGACGGGCCTACGAGCAGTACTTC
>14|.|many|TRBJ1-3|TRBV7-9
CASNRPEAGNTIYF
TGTGCCAGCAACCGCCCGGAGGCGGGAAACACCATATATTTT
>15|TRBD2|many|TRBJ2-5|TRBV7-2
CASSPGGGGGETQYF
TGTGCCAGCAGCCCCGGCGGGGGGGGAGGAGAGACCCAGTACTTC
>13|.|many|TRBJ1-1|TRBV12-3/TRBV12-4
CASSLPPGGVAFF
TGTGCCAGCTCCCTCCCCCCCGGGGGCGTAGCTTTCTTT
>15|TRBD1|.|TRBJ2-2|TRBV5-1
CASSDTGGLSMELFF
TGCGCCAGCAGCGATACAGGGGGCCTATCCATGGAGCTGTTTTTT
>17|.|many|TRBJ1-1|TRBV5-1
CASRLLAGGGDGTEAFF
TGCGCCAGCAGACTTCTGGCTGGGGGCGGGGACGGCACTGAAGCTTTCTTT
>16|TRBD1|many|TRBJ1-5|TRBV20-1
CSAPPSGTGPQGPQHF
TGCAGTGCGCCCCCCTCCGGGACAGGCCCTCAAGGGCCCCAGCATTTT
>13|.|.|TRBJ1-2|TRBV9
CASSAEGVRGYTF
TGTGCCAGCAGCGCCGAGGGGGTGCGGGGCTACACCTTC
>15|TRBD1|many|TRBJ1-2|TRBV3-1
CASSWGQESNYGYTF
TGTGCCAGCAGCTGGGGACAGGAGTCTAACTATGGCTACACCTTC
>13|.|.|TRBJ2-3|TRBV27
CASSFDGSDTQYF
TGTGCCAGCAGTTTTGATGGATCAGATACGCAGTATTTT
>14|TRBD1|many|TRBJ1-1|TRBV7-2
CASSTYRGLTEAFF
TGTGCCAGCAGCACCTACAGGGGGCTCACTGAAGCTTTCTTT
>14|.|many|TRBJ1-2|TRBV20-1
CSARVKEWGVGYTF
TGCAGTGCTAGAGTAAAGGAATGGGGTGTTGGCTACACCTTC
>14|.|many|TRBJ2-3|TRBV5-1
CASSLVPFTDTQYF
TGCGCCAGCAGCTTGGTTCCGTTCACAGATACGCAGTATTTT
>13|.|many|TRBJ2-1|TRBV5-1
CASSFGTVLEQFF
TGCGCCAGCAGCTTCGGGACGGTGTTGGAGCAGTTCTTC
>17|TRBD2|many|TRBJ2-5|TRBV27
CASSLWTSGGTQETQYF
TGTGCCAGCAGTCTCTGGACTAGCGGGGGGACTCAAGAGACCCAGTACTTC
>12|TRBD1|many|TRBJ2-1|TRBV29-1
CSGQGQGNEQFF
TGCAGCGGGCAGGGACAGGGTAATGAGCAGTTCTTC
>15|TRBD2|.|TRBJ2-3|TRBV28
CASSQPSGVTDTQYF
TGTGCCAGCAGTCAGCCTAGCGGGGTCACAGATACACAGTATTTT
>15|.|.|TRBJ2-7|TRBV7-9
CASSSTGTWRYEQYF
TGTGCCAGCAGCTCTACCGGGACATGGAGGTACGAGCAGTACTTC
>15|.|many|TRBJ2-2|TRBV3-1
CASSQDQTQTGELFF
TGTGCCAGCAGCCAAGACCAGACCCAGACCGGGGAGCTGTTTTTT
>12|.|.|TRBJ2-2|TRBV29-1
CSVTGYTGELFF
TGCAGCGTGACAGGTTACACCGGGGAGCTGTTTTTT